The clone carrying this TCR beta chain was observed a few times. Its specificity is unknown. One end of the junction fails to match germline, which may point to a read error. Specified time point: late sampling 161 to 241 days after vaccination in three convalescent patients. This sample's treatment: approximately 10-day PBMC culture with coronavirus spike peptide pools or control peptides (ViraFEST assay). ViraFEST enlarged antigen-specific T cell populations with peptide pools and afterwards sequenced TCRs. Cultured CD4+ T cells had their DNA profiled by the Oncomine TCR Beta short-read assay. Via MiXCR, TCRdb re-called the PCR reads, giving one row per CDR3 protein. Among 25,000 to 30,000 distinct CDR3 sequences listed, 40% to 45% were seen once. This CDR3 is 13 amino acids long. CDR1 SGHVS and CDR2 FQNEAQ come from the germline V gene. The data derive from a study of vaccination and CD4 T cells after COVID-19. On the study more broadly: The cells in question were stimulated using overlapping spike peptides derived from SARS-CoV-2, HCoV-NL63, HCoV-OC43 and HCoV-229E.

General study points: In convalescent patients, a median about 90% of reactive clones appeared only post-vaccination. Although the median of SARS-CoV-2-reactive clonotypes rose from around 19 to 38, the change was not significant.

This TCR was recovered from a human donor who had recovered from COVID-19. J is TRBJ2-1 and V is TRBV7-8, with D uncertain. The specimen comprised CD4+ T cells from blood, cultured in vitro, sampled about 7 months after SARS-CoV-2 vaccination. CDR3 sequence (DNA): TGTGCCAGCAGCTTAGACTCCCACAATGAGCAGTTCTTC. Protein: CASSLDSHNEQFF.